A single sample gave rise to the 7 T cell receptor beta chains below, sequenced in a study of sequential checkpoint blockade in melanoma. Regarding treatment: randomized to nivolumab then ipilimumab (arm A) or the reverse (arm B). The data were produced by immunoSEQ multiplex PCR, yet TCRdb's version contains in-frame clones alone and is incomplete. The data contain about 18,000 clones, about 26% of them seen just once; the ten biggest clones take up around 6.7%. The sample was tumor tissue (inferred from file names), taken from a patient given nivolumab and ipilimumab in sequence. The receptors derive from a human donor with melanoma.

V and J are TRBV19 and TRBJ1-2, with D maybe TRBD1 (5 bases). CDR1 and CDR2 from the germline V gene are LNHDA and SQIVND (reference sequence). This CDR3 has 14 residues. V lost 5 bases to trimming and J lost 8 bases, with 18 bases between them. CDR3: CASSPPGARTGYTF. The CDR3 DNA follows: TGTGCCAGTAGTCCCCCCGGGGCTAGGACAGGCTACACCTTC.

The chain employs TRBV15 and TRBJ2-5; 7 positions agree with TRBD1. The V gene end was trimmed by 3 bases and the J gene end by 5 bases; junction bases not matched to a gene: 6. The CDR3 length is 14 residues. Germline CDR1 reads LNHNV; CDR2 reads YYDKDF (reference sequence). CDR3 region: CATSRTGRLETQYF. The CDR3 nucleotides are TGTGCCACCAGCAGGACAGGGCGGTTGGAGACCCAGTACTTC.

This clone was detected only a few times. This chain uses TRBV30 with TRBJ1-2; D is undetermined. Germline CDR1 GTSNPN, CDR2 SVGIG (reference sequence). Deletions cut 4 bases from V and 0 bases from J, with 12 bases between. The CDR3 loop spans 14 amino acids. Here the CDR3 reads CAWTQDPSNYGYTF. Written as DNA, the CDR3 is TGTGCCTGGACCCAAGACCCATCTAACTATGGCTACACCTTC.

By share of the sample, this clone is medium-sized. V is TRBV9 and J is TRBJ1-3, with D uncertain. Germline CDR1 SGDLS, CDR2 YYNGEE. Trimming took 4 bases from V and 0 from J, leaving 8 bases between them. The CDR3 runs to 14 residues. The CDR3: CASSPLDSGNTIYF. The DNA for the CDR3 is TGTGCCAGCAGCCCACTCGACTCTGGAAACACCATATATTTT.

In its sample, this clone was seen a few times. V usage is TRBV7-6 and J usage is TRBJ1-6, with TRBD1 identical over 8 bases. V shed 4 bases and J 9 bases; nucleotides not matched to a gene: 8. This CDR3 comprises 15 residues. Per the germline V gene, CDR1 is SGHVS and CDR2 is FNYEAQ. For the CDR3, the DNA is TGTGCCAGCAGCTCTGGACAGGGCCTGGGTTCACCCCTCCACTTT. It codes for CASSSGQGLGSPLHF. Supplemented by reference TRBV7-6 and TRBJ1-6, the full variable domain reads GAGVSQSPRYKVTKRGQDVALRCDPISGHVSLYWYRQALGQGPEFLTYFNYEAQQDKSGLPNDRFSAERPEGSISTLTIQRTEQRDSAMYRCASSSGQGLGSPLHFGNGTRLTVT.

The rearrangement uses TRBV28 and TRBJ2-3; 12 nucleotides agree with TRBD2. Germline trimming cut 2 bases from V and 8 bases from J; bases unmatched to any gene: 5. The CDR3 is 15 residues long. The germline CDR1 and CDR2 sequences are MDHEN and SYDVKM. In nucleotides, the CDR3 is TGTGCCAGCAGTTTACCTCTAGCGGGAGGGTCTACGCAGTATTTT. The encoded protein is CASSLPLAGGSTQYF.

This clone was detected many times. The chain recombines TRBV11-3 with TRBJ2-5; D may be TRBD1 or TRBD2 (6 bases each). The V gene lost 1 base and the J gene lost 2 bases, with 14 bases spanning the gap. Germline V CDR1 and CDR2: SGHNT, YENEEA. The CDR3 totals 16 residues. Here the CDR3 reads CASSLGSGGHQETQYF. The CDR3 DNA reads TGTGCCAGCAGCTTAGGATCCGGGGGACATCAAGAGACCCAGTACTTC.